This T cell receptor (beta chain) was retrieved from a study of CD8 T cells in ankylosing spondylitis. TCRdb re-analysed the 5' RACE reads in MiXCR, keeping a single row per CDR3 protein. This sample has about 130,000 distinct CDR3 sequences; 9.3% occur once, and the top ten carry approximately 3.4%. Germline V CDR1 and CDR2: MNHEY, SVGEGT. V was shortened by 2 bases and J by 6 bases, with 10 bases between the two germline ends. The length of the CDR3 is 14 residues. This clonotype came up many times. The sequenced material came from blood, either unsorted or a sorted T cell fraction (not recorded which). This clonotype originated in a male donor with ankylosing spondylitis or in good health (not recorded which). This chain joins TRBV6-2 or TRBV6-3 and TRBJ2-2; perhaps TRBD2 as D (6 bases). The CDR3 loop reads CASSYVAGPGELFF. In nucleotides, the CDR3 is TGTGCCAGCAGTTACGTTGCGGGACCCGGGGAGCTGTTTTTT.